The clone carrying this TCR beta chain was found a few times. Its antigen is not known. These data belong to a study of cytomegalovirus exposure and HLA in healthy donors. Donors consisted of healthy bone marrow donors. The V end lost 1 base, the J end lost 0 bases, and 6 bases lay between the germline ends. Germline assignment: CDR1 SEHNR and CDR2 FQNEAQ (reference sequence). CDR3 length: 14 amino acids. PCR was performed using 60 Vbeta and 13 Jbeta primers. TCRdb's copy holds only in-frame clones and misses some; the assay was immunoSEQ multiplex PCR. The table includes fewer than 120,000 clones, around 79% detected once. Regarding the study as a whole: DRB1 showed the most TCR associations and HLA-C the fewest in a later analysis, as rates varied by HLA locus. Researchers counted about 150 TCR beta chains as cytomegalovirus-associated.

The sequence derives from a woman aged 25-40 years in good health and CMV-seronegative. The chain has TRBV7-9 and TRBJ1-1; D unresolved. Input material: PBMCs. The CDR3 region has the DNA TGTGCCAGCAGCTTAGGTACAGTGAACACTGAAGCTTTCTTT. Translating gives CASSLGTVNTEAFF.